This T cell receptor (beta chain) derives from a study of blood T cell repertoires in COVID-19. About the research overall: PBMCs, B-cell-depleted T cells, or T cells provided the cDNA or gDNA that made up the material.

The ends lost 7 bases at V and 5 bases at J; junction bases unmatched: 8. The CDR3 is made up of 14 amino acids. Germline CDR1 ENHRY, CDR2 SYGVKD. Per the original data handling: It was from reference gene primer amplification that nucleated cell counts were estimated. TCRdb keeps only in-frame clones here, not all; method: immunoSEQ multiplex PCR. V and J calls and clone size are those listed in that table; D and trimming were worked out from the DNA. Altogether fewer than 300,000 clones are present, 81% being singletons, with the ten largest covering roughly 2.9%. The sample consisted of peripheral blood. The receptor comes from a woman aged 60-75 years with active or convalescent COVID-19. The V and J genes are TRBV10-3 and TRBJ1-2, with 9 bases aligning to TRBD1. CDR3 nucleotide sequence: TGTGCCATCACCGGGACAGGGAAAGGATATGGCTACACCTTC. It encodes CAITGTGKGYGYTF.